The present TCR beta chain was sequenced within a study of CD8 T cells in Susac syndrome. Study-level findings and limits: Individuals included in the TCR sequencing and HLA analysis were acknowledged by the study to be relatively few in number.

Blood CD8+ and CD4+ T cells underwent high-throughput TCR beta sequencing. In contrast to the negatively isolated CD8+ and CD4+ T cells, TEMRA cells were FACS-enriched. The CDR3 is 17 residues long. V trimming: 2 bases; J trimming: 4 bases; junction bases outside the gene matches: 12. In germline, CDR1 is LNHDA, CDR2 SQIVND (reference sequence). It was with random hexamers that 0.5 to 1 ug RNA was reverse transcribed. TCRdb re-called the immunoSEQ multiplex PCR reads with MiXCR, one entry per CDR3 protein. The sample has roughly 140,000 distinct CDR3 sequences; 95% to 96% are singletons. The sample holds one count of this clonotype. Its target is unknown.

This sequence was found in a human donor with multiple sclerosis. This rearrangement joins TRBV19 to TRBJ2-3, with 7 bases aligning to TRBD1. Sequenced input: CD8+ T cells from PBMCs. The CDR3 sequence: CASSIRGLAEIADTQYF. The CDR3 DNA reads TGTGCCAGTAGTATAAGGGGGCTAGCCGAGATCGCAGATACGCAGTATTTT.